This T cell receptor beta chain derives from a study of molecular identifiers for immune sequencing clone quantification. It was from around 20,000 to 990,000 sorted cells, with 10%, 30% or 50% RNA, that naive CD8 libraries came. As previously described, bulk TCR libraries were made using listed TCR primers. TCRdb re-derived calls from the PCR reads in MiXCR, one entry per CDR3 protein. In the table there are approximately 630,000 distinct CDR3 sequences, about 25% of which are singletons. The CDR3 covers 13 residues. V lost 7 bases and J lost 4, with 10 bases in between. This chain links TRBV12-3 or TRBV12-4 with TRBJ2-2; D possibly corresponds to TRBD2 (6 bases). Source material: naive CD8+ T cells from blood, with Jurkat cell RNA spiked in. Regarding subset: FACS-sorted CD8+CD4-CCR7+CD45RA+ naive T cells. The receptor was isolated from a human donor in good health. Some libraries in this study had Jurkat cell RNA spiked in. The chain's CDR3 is CASTWGGTGELFF. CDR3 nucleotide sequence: TGTGCCAGCACCTGGGGAGGCACCGGGGAGCTGTTTTTT.